The clone carrying this T cell receptor beta chain was counted ten times or more. The data derive from a study of blood T cell repertoires in COVID-19. Method: immunoSEQ multiplex PCR; TCRdb's copy keeps in-frame clones and lacks some. In the table there are under 250,000 clones, roughly 84% of which are singletons. This CDR3 contains 16 residues. The germline V and J ends were trimmed by 5 bases and 2 bases, with 18 bases remaining between them. The germline CDR1 and CDR2 sequences are SEHNR and FQNEAQ (reference sequence). This TCR derives from a woman in her forties who had recovered from COVID-19. This chain links TRBV7-9 with TRBJ1-1; possibly TRBD1 for D (5 bases). Input material: peripheral blood. This CDR3 is CASSPRGGYLNTEAFF. The CDR3 nucleotides read TGTGCCAGCAGCCCACGTGGGGGGTACCTTAACACTGAAGCTTTCTTT.